This entry describes one T cell receptor beta chain. No antigen is known for it. No clone much larger than this one lies a single base away; base qualities are absent. The method behind the library was RT-PCR. Reads for this sample came from a NextSeq 550. TCRdb reanalyzed the raw reads on its own, using fastp at Q25 for trimming and MiXCR for clone calling, and kept in-frame beta chains. When rows share a CDR3 protein, they turn into one entry using the most common DNA and genes. The sample yields 410,000 or so distinct CDR3 sequences; 15% to 20% were counted once. Together, the top ten hold roughly 7.2% of the sample. Clipping removes 2 bases from V and 1 base from J, with 7 as the unmatched junction base count. Reading the germline V gene (reference sequence) gives CDR1 SSHAT and CDR2 FNYEAQ. From the cysteine up to the phenylalanine, the CDR3 has a length of 16 residues. Left in the record is the CDR3 DNA by itself, 48 bases read in frame from the first base.

This entry belongs to a study of patients and donors after allogeneic stem cell transplantation (TCRdb year 2020). Sequencing input: blood, either unsorted or a sorted T cell fraction (not recorded which). The sequence was obtained from a human donor who was either an allogeneic HSCT recipient or a stem cell or donor lymphocyte infusion donor (not recorded which). It is not recorded whose cells these are; they may come from a transplant donor. The rearrangement joined TRBV7-7 to TRBJ1-1, and TRBD1 matches 7 of the central bases. The DNA reads as follows: TGTGCCAGCAGCTTACCGACAGGGAAGGGGAACACTGAAGCTTTCTTT. This gives the protein CASSLPTGKGNTEAFF.